These T cell receptor beta chains were read from a single sample in a study of T cell responses to AZD1222 COVID-19 vaccine. Libraries were prepared by immunoSEQ multiplex PCR; TCRdb keeps only in-frame clonotypes and omits some of them. The table records 90,000 to 150,000 clones, approximately 87% of them present only once. Source: peripheral blood, taken on day 0 of AZD1222 vaccination. The receptors were sampled from an adult in good health. The CDR3 runs from the conserved cysteine through the conserved F or W. The D gene is left open where the match is weak. Rows give clone size only sometimes, using once, few, many, or a class for an expanded clone.

TRBV3-1/TRBV3-2	.	TRBJ2-4	TRBD2	CASSQAGSGVAKNIQYF	TGTGCCAGCAGCCAAGCTGGTAGCGGGGTAGCCAAAAACATTCAGTACTTC
TRBV27	.	TRBJ1-5	.	CASRHPGPSYSNQPQHF	TGTGCCAGCAGGCATCCGGGTCCTTCCTATAGCAATCAGCCCCAGCATTTT
TRBV7-6	.	TRBJ1-1	.	CASTRSEAFF	TGTGCCAGCACAAGGTCCGAAGCTTTCTTT
TRBV7-7	.	TRBJ1-1	.	CASTLGLGGMNDTEAFF	TGTGCCAGTACCTTGGGTCTGGGAGGAATGAATGACACTGAAGCTTTCTTT
TRBV5-5	once	TRBJ2-1	.	CASSLKVGWFEQFF	TGTGCCAGCAGCTTGAAGGTGGGGTGGTTTGAGCAGTTCTTC
TRBV27	few	TRBJ1-6	TRBD1	CASSLTGTGSYSPLHF	TGTGCCAGCAGTTTGACCGGGACAGGATCCTATTCACCCCTCCACTTT
TRBV7-6	once	TRBJ1-1	TRBD1	CASSPRGEEAFF	TGTGCCAGCAGCCCCAGGGGGGAGGAAGCTTTCTTT
TRBV27	.	TRBJ1-2	.	CASSSLDSFYGYTF	TGTGCCAGCAGTTCCTTGGACAGTTTCTATGGCTACACCTTC
TRBV4-1	.	TRBJ2-3	TRBD2	CASSQVSPAGDRSTDTQYF	TGCGCCAGCAGCCAAGTTTCTCCGGCGGGGGATAGGAGCACAGATACGCAGTATTTT
TRBV7-9	.	TRBJ2-3	.	CASSFPLWGGVYTDTQYF	TGTGCCAGCAGCTTCCCTCTCTGGGGCGGGGTTTACACAGATACGCAGTATTTT
TRBV9	.	TRBJ2-7	TRBD2	CASSAFSSGEQYF	TGTGCCAGCAGCGCGTTCTCTAGCGGGGAGCAGTACTTC
TRBV5-1	.	TRBJ1-4	.	CASSLEGNNEKLFF	TGCGCCAGCAGCTTGGAGGGGAATAATGAAAAACTGTTTTTT
TRBV11-2	.	TRBJ1-3	TRBD1	CASSRQGDGNTIYF	TGTGCCAGCAGCAGACAGGGAGATGGAAACACCATATATTTT
TRBV5-1	few	TRBJ1-1	TRBD1	CASSGRQGVSDTEAFF	TGCGCCAGCAGCGGAAGACAGGGTGTATCGGACACTGAAGCTTTCTTT
TRBV14	.	TRBJ1-1	.	CASTVYHVNTEAFF	TGTGCCAGCACCGTTTACCACGTCAACACTGAAGCTTTCTTT
TRBV4-1	.	TRBJ1-2	.	CASSQEVVRGLYGYTF	TGCGCCAGCAGCCAAGAGGTTGTCAGGGGCCTCTATGGCTACACCTTC
TRBV3-1/TRBV3-2	once	TRBJ1-2	.	CASSQDPLGFEGYTF	TGTGCCAGCAGCCAAGACCCGTTGGGGTTCGAGGGCTACACCTTC
TRBV5-1	.	TRBJ1-2	TRBD1	CASSLDRGGYGYTF	TGCGCCAGCAGCTTGGACAGGGGAGGATATGGCTACACCTTC
TRBV19	.	TRBJ1-1	.	CASSINWDTEAFF	TGTGCCAGTAGTATAAACTGGGACACCGAAGCTTTCTTT
TRBV27	few	TRBJ1-6	.	CASSFGQSSYNSPLHF	TGTGCCAGCAGTTTCGGGCAGAGCTCCTATAATTCACCCCTCCACTTT
TRBV6-5	.	TRBJ2-7	.	CASRRVTGPYEQYF	TGTGCCAGCAGAAGGGTCACAGGACCCTACGAGCAGTACTTC
TRBV6-1	.	TRBJ1-5	TRBD1	CASSVLLQGGDQPQHF	TGTGCCAGCAGTGTACTTCTTCAGGGGGGCGATCAGCCCCAGCATTTT
TRBV12-3/TRBV12-4	.	TRBJ2-5	.	CASSSGETQYF	TGTGCCAGCAGTTCTGGGGAGACCCAGTACTTC
TRBV19	.	TRBJ1-2	TRBD1	CASSMDRGRRFYGYTF	TGTGCCAGTAGTATGGACAGGGGGCGCCGATTCTATGGCTACACCTTC
TRBV12-5	.	TRBJ1-5	TRBD1	CASAFGGTGDGSNQPQHF	TGTGCTAGTGCCTTTGGAGGGACAGGGGATGGAAGCAATCAGCCCCAGCATTTT
TRBV6-5	.	TRBJ1-2	.	CASSPGGYGYTF	TGTGCCAGCAGCCCCGGGGGCTATGGCTACACCTTC
TRBV5-6	few	TRBJ2-7	.	CASSRGPTGYEQYF	TGTGCCAGCAGCAGGGGTCCGACAGGTTACGAGCAGTACTTC
TRBV19	.	TRBJ1-4	TRBD1	CASSRTGTNEKLFF	TGTGCCAGTAGTCGGACAGGTACTAATGAAAAACTGTTTTTT
TRBV19	.	TRBJ1-1	.	CAIRGPNTEAFF	TGTGCCATAAGAGGCCCTAACACTGAAGCTTTCTTT
TRBV28	.	TRBJ2-7	.	CAIKNPMAEQYF	TGTGCCATCAAGAATCCAATGGCCGAGCAGTACTTC
TRBV9	.	TRBJ1-2	.	CASSPARELYGYTF	TGTGCCAGCAGCCCCGCCAGGGAACTCTATGGCTACACCTTC
TRBV5-1	.	TRBJ1-1	.	CASSLVPSQSMNTEAFF	TGCGCCAGCAGCTTGGTTCCTTCTCAGTCGATGAACACTGAAGCTTTCTTT
TRBV2	few	TRBJ1-1	TRBD1	CAGQGNTEAFF	TGTGCCGGACAGGGGAACACTGAAGCTTTCTTT
TRBV4-1	.	TRBJ1-4	.	CASSQERNNEKLFF	TGCGCCAGCAGCCAAGAACGAAATAATGAAAAACTGTTTTTT
TRBV5-1	once	TRBJ2-7	TRBD1	CASSLGGTGPTYEQYF	TGCGCCAGCAGCTTGGGGGGGACAGGCCCCACCTACGAGCAGTACTTC
TRBV6-5	.	TRBJ1-2	.	CASSYSITNHGYTF	TGTGCCAGCAGTTACTCGATAACAAATCATGGCTACACCTTC
TRBV5-1	.	TRBJ1-3	TRBD1	CASSLAATGAPGNTIYF	TGCGCCAGCAGCTTGGCGGCTACAGGGGCCCCTGGAAACACCATATATTTT
TRBV27	.	TRBJ1-5	.	CASSPRGIGNQPQHF	TGTGCCAGCAGTCCTCGGGGAATTGGCAATCAGCCCCAGCATTTT
TRBV10-3	.	TRBJ1-5	TRBD1	CAISEQGQGPNQPQHF	TGTGCCATCAGTGAGCAGGGACAGGGGCCTAATCAGCCCCAGCATTTT
TRBV11-3	.	TRBJ2-1	.	CASSLESNFF	TGTGCCAGCAGCTTAGAAAGTAACTTCTTC
TRBV19	.	TRBJ1-3	.	CASWTGFSGNTIYF	TGTGCCAGTTGGACTGGGTTCTCTGGAAACACCATATATTTT
TRBV7-2	few	TRBJ1-1	.	CASSLSSGNTEAFF	TGTGCCAGCAGCTTATCTTCAGGGAACACTGAAGCTTTCTTT
TRBV11-2	once	TRBJ2-6	.	CASSLDGSGANVLTF	TGTGCCAGCAGCTTAGATGGCTCTGGGGCCAACGTCCTGACTTTC
TRBV5-8	.	TRBJ1-1	TRBD1	CASSLQGTGQGGAFF	TGTGCCAGCAGCCTTCAGGGGACAGGGCAAGGTGGAGCTTTCTTT
TRBV3-1/TRBV3-2	.	TRBJ2-1	.	CASSQRGMTYNEQFF	TGTGCCAGCAGCCAGCGGGGAATGACCTACAATGAGCAGTTCTTC
TRBV29-1	.	TRBJ1-2	.	CSDLGYGYTF	TGCAGCGATTTGGGATATGGCTACACCTTC
TRBV7-6	.	TRBJ1-3	.	CASSGGRGHRGNTIYF	TGTGCCAGCAGCGGGGGCAGGGGCCATAGAGGAAACACCATATATTTT
TRBV29-1	.	TRBJ1-2	.	CSVGGQAGYTF	TGCAGCGTTGGAGGACAAGCCGGCTACACCTTC
TRBV7-9	.	TRBJ2-7	.	CASSLTGAAYF	TGTGCCAGCAGCTTAACGGGGGCCGCGTACTTC
TRBV19	.	TRBJ1-5	.	CASSIVGDQPQHF	TGTGCCAGTAGTATAGTAGGGGATCAGCCCCAGCATTTT
TRBV5-4	.	TRBJ2-3	.	CASSYDENTTQYF	TGTGCCAGCAGCTACGACGAAAACACTACGCAGTATTTT
TRBV3-1/TRBV3-2	once	TRBJ1-1	.	CASSQEGGTEAFF	TGTGCCAGCAGCCAAGAGGGTGGAACTGAAGCTTTCTTT